The source of this T cell receptor (beta chain) is a study of T cell repertoires in cytomegalovirus infection. Study-level information: A matching HLA type, together with CMV infection, was signaled by public TCR beta signatures.

Germline V CDR1 and CDR2: ENHRY, SYGVKD. Trimming pared 3 bases from V and 9 bases from J, leaving 21 bases between. CDR3 length equals 17 residues. TCRdb fed the reads into MiXCR, producing one record per CDR3 protein. The table shows fewer than 550,000 distinct CDR3 sequences, with about 11% occurring only once. This clonotype was detected ten times or more. The antigen is not known. Findings of the study overall: HLA-C-restricted CMV clonotypes gave the most frequent clonotype in two of eight donors.

The rearrangement links TRBV10-3 to TRBJ1-6; D perhaps matches TRBD1 (5 bases). The clonotype originates from a human donor in good health (CMV status not recorded). Some clones in this sample may be carry-over from other donors' samples. Sequences were obtained from PBMCs. The CDR3 protein is CAISERGAARVPSPLHF. CDR3 nucleotides: TGTGCCATCAGTGAAAGGGGTGCTGCGCGTGTCCCTTCACCCCTCCACTTT.